Shown below are 10 T cell receptor beta chains from a single sample sequenced in a study of blood T cell repertoires in COVID-19. Libraries were prepared by immunoSEQ multiplex PCR; TCRdb keeps only in-frame clonotypes and omits some of them. The table includes roughly 300,000 clones, nearly 90% detected once. Sequenced: peripheral blood. The receptor source for this set is a man between 18 and 29 years old with active or convalescent COVID-19.

V usage is TRBV12-3 or TRBV12-4 and J usage is TRBJ2-1, with 9 bases aligning to TRBD1. The CDR3 contains 13 residues. With V trimmed by 6 bases and J by 5 bases, 2 bases remained unmatched. The CDR3 reads CASRRDRDNEQFF. DNA for the CDR3: TGTGCCAGCAGACGGGACAGGGACAATGAGCAGTTCTTC.

The rearrangement uses TRBV9 and TRBJ2-5; TRBD1 matches at 12 bases. Trimming cost V 1 base and J 5 bases; bases outside gene matches: 6. This CDR3 has 16 amino acids. CDR1 and CDR2 from the germline V gene are SGDLS and YYNGEE. CDR3 sequence: CASSVRDRGHAETQYF. CDR3 nucleotides: TGTGCCAGCAGCGTAAGGGACAGGGGGCACGCGGAGACCCAGTACTTC.

The CDR3 DNA sequence: TGTGCCAGTAGTATAGACGTTTTAGGGGGATCCTACTATGGCTACACCTTC. It yields the protein CASSIDVLGGSYYGYTF. The J gene is TRBJ1-2, the V gene TRBV19; tentative D call: TRBD1 (6 bases). Per germline, CDR1 LNHDA and CDR2 SQIVND (reference sequence). This CDR3 is 17 amino acids long. V lost 0 bases and J lost 3, with 17 bases in between.

V and J are TRBV10-3 and TRBJ1-3, with no clear D. The germline gives CDR1 ENHRY, CDR2 SYGVKD. Trimming removed 5 bases at V and 0 bases at J, with 11 bases between. The CDR3 loop spans 15 amino acids. The CDR3 nucleotides read TGTGCCATCAGTCGGGAGGGTTCCTCTGGAAACACCATATATTTT. Translated, it gives CAISREGSSGNTIYF.

This clone was detected only once. The rearrangement uses TRBV12-5 and TRBJ1-4; D is undetermined. The CDR3 sequence is 17 residues long. Germline V gene data show CDR1 as LGHNT and CDR2 as FRNRAP. With 0 bases removed from V and 2 bases from J, the gap between germline ends came to 13 bases. In DNA form, the CDR3 reads TGTGCTAGTGGTTTGGTAGTATTTTCCGGGACTAATGAAAAACTGTTTTTT. It is translated as CASGLVVFSGTNEKLFF.

The rearrangement uses TRBV4-1 and TRBJ2-3; 11 bases map to TRBD2. There are 16 residues in the CDR3. Germline lookup yields CDR1 MGHRA and CDR2 YSYEKL. V gave up 4 bases and J gave up 3 bases; unmatched junction bases: 6. The CDR3, as DNA: TGCGCCAGCAGCCTCAGACTAGCGGGGAGGACAGATACGCAGTATTTT. Translating it yields CASSLRLAGRTDTQYF.

This clone was recorded a few times. The V gene is TRBV7-9, the J gene TRBJ2-3; D remains ambiguous. The CDR3 has 16 amino acids. V lost 4 bases, J lost 0 bases, and 14 bases lay in between. From germline, CDR1 is SEHNR and CDR2 FQNEAQ (reference sequence). The CDR3 region is CASSSELQTSTDTQYF. CDR3 in DNA: TGTGCCAGCAGCTCGGAACTGCAGACTAGCACAGATACGCAGTATTTT.

The V and J genes are TRBV20-1 and TRBJ2-5, with D unresolved. V lost 4 bases and J 2 bases, leaving 5 bases between the germline ends. The CDR3 sequence is 11 residues long. Germline V gene sequence: CDR1 DFQATT, CDR2 SNEGSKA (reference sequence). CDR3 sequence (DNA): TGCAGTGCTACCCGGCAAGAGACCCAGTACTTC. Translating gives CSATRQETQYF.

The gene calls are TRBV7-2 and TRBJ2-3; 7 bases map to TRBD2. Germline CDR1 SGHTA, CDR2 FQGNSA. Unmatched junction bases numbered 5, after V lost 2 bases and J lost 0 bases. The CDR3 sequence is 16 residues long. The CDR3 here is CASSLRAGHSTDTQYF. CDR3 sequence (DNA): TGTGCCAGCAGCTTACGAGCGGGGCATAGCACAGATACGCAGTATTTT.

CDR3 sequence (DNA): TGTGCCAGCAGCGAACCGGGACTAGCGGCCGATGAGCAGTTCTTC. Amino acid sequence: CASSEPGLAADEQFF. This sequence joins TRBV9 and TRBJ2-1; TRBD2 aligns across 11 bases. Germline V lookup: CDR1 SGDLS, CDR2 YYNGEE. CDR3 length: 15 amino acids. V shed 3 bases, J shed 8 bases, and the junction held 7 bases outside the gene matches.